One sample yielded the 11 T cell receptor beta chains listed below, sequenced in a study of vaccination and CD4 T cells after COVID-19. Cultured CD4+ T cell DNA underwent sequencing with the Oncomine TCR Beta short-read assay. MiXCR, applied by TCRdb to the PCR reads, yields one record per CDR3 protein. The repertoire consists of some 21,000 distinct CDR3 sequences, with 30% to 45% occurring once and the leading ten covering approximately 5.3%. These receptors have no known antigen. Regarding treatment: roughly 11-day PBMC culture with coronavirus spike peptide pools or control peptides (ViraFEST assay). This sample comprised CD4+ T cells from blood, cultured in vitro, obtained before SARS-CoV-2 vaccination. The origin of the receptors is a human donor who had recovered from COVID-19.

The J gene is TRBJ2-5, the V gene TRBV19; possibly TRBD2 for D (5 bases). V was pared by 8 bases and J by 2 bases, with 12 bases between. Germline V gene sequence: CDR1 LNHDA, CDR2 SQIVND (reference sequence). The CDR3 is 13 amino acids. In nucleotides, the CDR3 is TGTGCCAGTCAAGTCGGCGGGCAAGAGACCCAGTACTTC. The encoded protein is CASQVGGQETQYF.

The rearrangement joins TRBV29-1 to TRBJ1-1; 7 bases fit TRBD1. Germline CDR1 SQVTM, CDR2 ANQGSEA. The CDR3 extends over 13 amino acids. V gave up 5 bases and J gave up 9 bases; unmatched junction bases: 12. CDR3 sequence: CSVSRTGRLQAFF. CDR3 nucleotides: TGCAGCGTTTCACGGACAGGTCGCCTACAAGCTTTCTTT.

J is TRBJ2-3 and V is TRBV20-1; 8 bases agree with TRBD2. Germline CDR1 is DFQATT and CDR2 is SNEGSKA (reference sequence). The CDR3 has 14 residues. With 4 bases clipped from V and 1 base from J, the junction kept 4 bases outside the gene matches. CDR3 loop: CSAKIAGRTDTQYF. The DNA for the CDR3 is TGCAGTGCTAAAATAGCGGGACGCACAGATACGCAGTATTTT.

The chain is built from TRBV19 and TRBJ2-7; 8 bases align to TRBD1. The CDR3 extends over 14 amino acids. Germline trimming cut 5 bases from V and 3 bases from J; bases unmatched to any gene: 6. Germline lookup yields CDR1 LNHDA and CDR2 SQIVND (reference sequence). The CDR3 DNA is TGTGCCAGTAGTTACCGGGACAGGAGCTACGAGCAGTACTTC. Amino acid sequence: CASSYRDRSYEQYF.

The chain is built from TRBV6-4 and TRBJ1-2, with a tentative D call TRBD1 (6 bases). The CDR3 consists of 14 residues. The V gene lost 9 bases and the J gene lost 4 bases, with 18 bases spanning the gap. Looked up from germline, CDR1 is MRHNA and CDR2 is SNTAGT. The CDR3 reads CARPNREFTYGYTF. CDR3 in DNA: TGTGCCAGACCTAACAGGGAGTTCACCTATGGCTACACCTTC.

The rearrangement uses TRBV7-2 and TRBJ1-5, with unresolved D. The CDR3 contains 14 residues. Trimming stripped 2 bases from V and 0 bases from J, with 5 bases between. Germline values: CDR1 SGHTA, CDR2 FQGNSA. Written as DNA, the CDR3 is TGTGCCAGCAGCTTACACAGTAGCAATCAGCCCCAGCATTTT. The encoded protein is CASSLHSSNQPQHF. The whole variable domain, filled in from reference TRBV7-2 and TRBJ1-5, reads GAGVSQSPSNKVTEKGKDVELRCDPISGHTALYWYRQSLGQGLEFLIYFQGNSAPDKSGLPSDRFSAERTGGSVSTLTIQRTQQEDSAVYLCASSLHSSNQPQHFGDGTRLSIL.

J is TRBJ2-5 and V is TRBV30; D possibly matches TRBD1 or TRBD2 (5 bases each). V was pared by 1 base and J by 2 bases, with 8 bases between. The CDR3 runs to 13 residues. Per germline, CDR1 GTSNPN and CDR2 SVGIG (reference sequence). The DNA of the CDR3 is TGTGCCTGGAGTGACGGGGCGCAAGAGACCCAGTACTTC. Translating gives CAWSDGAQETQYF.

V and J are TRBV6-1 and TRBJ2-1, with D perhaps matching TRBD1 or TRBD2 (6 bases each). The germline V gene encodes CDR1 MNHNS and CDR2 SASEGT. The germline V and J ends were trimmed by 5 bases and 8 bases, with 19 bases remaining between them. The CDR3 has 15 amino acids. The CDR3: CASSPPGALGHEQFF. The CDR3 DNA follows: TGTGCCAGCAGTCCCCCGGGGGCCCTGGGCCATGAGCAGTTCTTC.

This clonotype turned up a few times. The chain carries TRBV15 and TRBJ2-2, with D tentatively TRBD1 or TRBD2 (5 bases each). Trimming removed 5 bases at V and 2 bases at J, with 15 bases between. In germline, CDR1 is LNHNV, CDR2 YYDKDF (reference sequence). This CDR3 has 16 amino acids. CDR3: CATSPGTRYNTGELFF. DNA for the CDR3: TGTGCCACCAGCCCAGGGACCCGATATAACACCGGGGAGCTGTTTTTT.

The CDR3 loop reads CAWSSGSQDTEAFF. CDR3 DNA: TGTGCCTGGAGTTCCGGAAGCCAGGACACTGAAGCTTTCTTT. The V call is TRBV30, the J call TRBJ1-1; D gene unclear. CDR1 and CDR2 (germline): GTSNPN, SVGIG (reference sequence). Trimming removed 2 bases at V and 3 bases at J, with 13 bases between. The CDR3 is 14 residues long.

The rearrangement links TRBV7-2 to TRBJ1-2; D perhaps matches TRBD1 (5 bases). Germline V gene sequence: CDR1 SGHTA, CDR2 FQGNSA. This CDR3 has 14 residues. The V and J ends lost 3 bases and 7 bases respectively, with 15 bases between them. CDR3 bases: TGTGCCAGCAGCTTTCAACAGGCGGCCGGTGGCTACACCTTC. This encodes CASSFQQAAGGYTF.